Listed here are 32 T cell receptor beta chains from one sample, sequenced in a study of T cells expressing NK-cell markers. TCRdb reprocessed the 5' RACE reads; each CDR3 protein has one entry and no DNA is given. The table gives 350,000 to 400,000 distinct CDR3 sequences; the top ten clones make up about 10% of it. Sequencing was done on a sample of blood T cells: a sorted CD56 or NKG2C T cell subset, CD4+ or CD8+ T cells, or bulk PBMC T cells (not recorded which). These receptors came from a woman aged 45-60 years in good health.

This chain uses TRBV27 with TRBJ2-1. This CDR3 spans 11 amino acids. Looked up from germline, CDR1 is MNHEY and CDR2 is SMNVEV (reference sequence). This CDR3 reads CATQFLDEQFF.

CDR3 amino acids: CASSVSVATEETQYF. This rearrangement joins TRBV9 to TRBJ2-5; the TCRdb call, TRBD2, lacks DNA for checking. Germline V gives CDR1 SGDLS, CDR2 YYNGEE. The CDR3 loop spans 15 amino acids.

This chain links TRBV18 with TRBJ1-3; TCRdb proposes TRBD1, but this gene call is untestable without DNA. CDR1 and CDR2 (germline): KGHSH, LQKENI. The CDR3 extends over 15 amino acids. The CDR3 loop reads CASSARTVFGNTIYF.

The chain is built from TRBV12-3 or TRBV12-4 and TRBJ2-3. The CDR3 has 16 amino acids. CDR3 sequence reads: CASSLFRVSSTDTQYF.

The CDR3 loop is CASSVESAAVEQFF. The rearrangement links TRBV9 to TRBJ2-1. CDR3 length: 14 residues. The germline gives CDR1 SGDLS, CDR2 YYNGEE.

This chain connects TRBV6-6 to TRBJ1-2. The CDR3 extends over 12 amino acids. Germline values: CDR1 MNHNY, CDR2 SVGAGI (reference sequence). The CDR3: CAGEGGIYGYTF.

The chain is built from TRBV5-1 and TRBJ1-1; the TRBD1 assignment by TCRdb is unverifiable without DNA. The CDR3 totals 13 residues. The V gene's germline CDR1 is SGHRS and CDR2 YFSETQ. CDR3 sequence: CASRPLQGTEAFF.

The chain is built from TRBV7-3 and TRBJ2-3; TCRdb's D call of TRBD2 is untestable without DNA. The CDR3 is 16 residues long. Germline lookup yields CDR1 SGHTA and CDR2 FQGTGA. The CDR3 is CASSSRARGSTDTQYF.

The chain recombines TRBV20-1 with TRBJ2-3; the D call from TCRdb, TRBD1, cannot be confirmed without DNA. The V gene's germline CDR1 is DFQATT and CDR2 SNEGSKA (reference sequence). There are 13 residues in the CDR3. CDR3: CSASREHTDTQYF.

The rearrangement uses TRBV20-1 and TRBJ2-7. Germline-derived CDR1 and CDR2 are DFQATT and SNEGSKA (reference sequence). CDR3 size: 11 residues. The CDR3 sequence: CSARTPYEQYF.

The chain uses TRBV29-1 and TRBJ1-2; the TCRdb call, TRBD1, lacks DNA for checking. The CDR3 contains 13 residues. The germline V gene has CDR1 SQVTM and CDR2 ANQGSEA. The CDR3: CSVPQGRDYGYTF.

The V gene is TRBV5-1, the J gene TRBJ2-2; TCRdb returns TRBD1, unconfirmable since there is no DNA. The CDR3 loop spans 14 amino acids. From germline, CDR1 is SGHRS and CDR2 YFSETQ. The CDR3: CASWEGLDTGELFF.

The chain is built from TRBV2 and TRBJ2-1; checking the TCRdb D call of TRBD1 is not possible without DNA. Looked up from germline, CDR1 is SNHLY and CDR2 is FYNNEI. The CDR3 runs to 15 residues. CDR3 amino acids: CASREAGTVYNEQFF.

The chain uses TRBV25-1 and TRBJ2-4; TCRdb calls TRBD1, which cannot be checked without DNA. The CDR3 consists of 16 residues. Germline V gene data show CDR1 as MGHDK and CDR2 as SYGVNS. CDR3 residues: CASSGPGALVKNIQYF.

The chain uses TRBV6-1 and TRBJ2-3. CDR1 is MNHNS and CDR2 is SASEGT in the germline V gene. The CDR3 consists of 12 residues. The chain's CDR3 is CASNLATDTQYF.

The V call is TRBV5-6, the J call TRBJ1-2; the D call from TCRdb, TRBD1, cannot be confirmed without DNA. Germline CDR1 is SGHDT and CDR2 is YYEEEE. This CDR3 has 13 residues. CDR3 amino acids: CASSLWGTYGYTF.

This chain links TRBV12-3 or TRBV12-4 with TRBJ2-5; TCRdb calls TRBD1, which cannot be checked without DNA. The CDR3 has 14 amino acids. The CDR3 here is CASSGDRSLMSQYF.

J is TRBJ2-1 and V is TRBV29-1; TCRdb's D call of TRBD1 is untestable without DNA. Per germline, CDR1 SQVTM and CDR2 ANQGSEA. The CDR3 has 15 residues. The chain's CDR3 is CSVLERQGWFDEQFF.

This rearrangement joins TRBV12-3 or TRBV12-4 to TRBJ2-6. This CDR3 is 16 amino acids long. CDR3: CASSLGKTMGANVLTF.

The chain has TRBV5-1 and TRBJ2-5; absent DNA, TCRdb's TRBD1 call cannot be checked. Germline lookup yields CDR1 SGHRS and CDR2 YFSETQ. This CDR3 contains 17 residues. This CDR3 is CASSLGSGTGGGETQYF.

V and J are TRBV7-7 and TRBJ2-2. The CDR3 extends over 12 amino acids. Per the germline V gene, CDR1 is SSHAT and CDR2 is FNYEAQ (reference sequence). CDR3 sequence: CASSLSHGELFF.

The rearrangement links TRBV10-3 to TRBJ1-1; without DNA, the TCRdb call of TRBD1 cannot be checked. The CDR3 length is 14 residues. Per the germline V gene, CDR1 is ENHRY and CDR2 is SYGVKD. CDR3 amino acids: CAISESQQGDEAFF.

This sequence joins TRBV29-1 and TRBJ1-3; lacking DNA, the TRBD1 call made by TCRdb goes unchecked. The CDR3 loop spans 13 amino acids. Per germline, CDR1 SQVTM and CDR2 ANQGSEA. The CDR3 sequence: CSVEVTGLDTIYF.

V usage is TRBV7-9 and J usage is TRBJ1-1. Per the germline V gene, CDR1 is SEHNR and CDR2 is FQNEAQ (reference sequence). The CDR3 spans 15 residues. CDR3 residues: CASSQGPGGGTEAFF. The full variable domain, completed using reference TRBV7-9 and TRBJ1-1, is DTGVSQNPRHKITKRGQNVTFRCDPISEHNRLYWYRQTLGQGPEFLTYFQNEAQLEKSRLLSDRFSAERPKGSFSTLEIQRTEQGDSAMYLCASSQGPGGGTEAFFGQGTRLTVV.

The genes are TRBV20-1 and TRBJ2-2; TCRdb gives TRBD2 as the D gene, but with no DNA this cannot be confirmed. Per the germline V gene, CDR1 is DFQATT and CDR2 is SNEGSKA (reference sequence). The CDR3 spans 15 residues. CDR3 loop: CSARGSSGPTGELFF.

This rearrangement joins TRBV6-5 to TRBJ2-7; TCRdb returns TRBD1, unconfirmable since there is no DNA. CDR1 is MNHEY and CDR2 is SVGAGI in the germline V gene. There are 15 residues in the CDR3. The CDR3 loop is CASSYSRTGVYEQYF.

The chain joins TRBV5-1 to TRBJ2-3; the D gene TCRdb calls, TRBD2, cannot be checked with no DNA. From germline, CDR1 is SGHRS and CDR2 YFSETQ. The CDR3 loop spans 18 amino acids. The CDR3 loop is CASSLSLAGTASTDTQYF. Combining the CDR3 with reference TRBV5-1 and TRBJ2-3 gives the whole variable domain KAGVTQTPRYLIKTRGQQVTLSCSPISGHRSVSWYQQTPGQGLQFLFEYFSETQRNKGNFPGRFSGRQFSNSRSEMNVSTLELGDSALYLCASSLSLAGTASTDTQYFGPGTRLTVL.

The genes are TRBV5-1 and TRBJ2-7. The CDR3 consists of 14 residues. The germline CDR1 and CDR2 sequences are SGHRS and YFSETQ. This chain's CDR3 is CASSLTVKAYEQYF.

This chain links TRBV11-3 with TRBJ2-1; TCRdb's assignment of TRBD2 cannot be checked, as there is no DNA. Germline V gene sequence: CDR1 SGHNT, CDR2 YENEEA. The CDR3 contains 15 residues. The CDR3 is CASSLAGDLSPEQFF.

The chain's CDR3 is CASRIGTQYQETQYF. This chain links TRBV12-3 or TRBV12-4 with TRBJ2-5; TCRdb calls TRBD1, which cannot be checked without DNA. The CDR3 length is 15 residues.

The CDR3 loop reads CASSLWEGASSPLHF. This sequence joins TRBV4-1 and TRBJ1-6. This CDR3 contains 15 residues. Germline lookup yields CDR1 MGHRA and CDR2 YSYEKL.

The chain has TRBV28 and TRBJ1-1; TCRdb returns TRBD1, unconfirmable since there is no DNA. The CDR3 sequence is 17 residues long. Per the germline V gene, CDR1 is MDHEN and CDR2 is SYDVKM. The CDR3 here is CASSRGFGGSLNTEAFF.